The clone carrying this T cell receptor beta chain was found many times. Germline-derived CDR1 and CDR2 are SEHNR and FQNEAQ (reference sequence). The V and J ends lost 2 bases and 6 bases respectively, with 17 bases between them. CDR3 length: 15 amino acids. Using RNA transcripts as the source, TCR beta CDR3 regions were amplified. First-round RT-PCR targeting the TCR CDR3 was performed with the HTBI primer set. One entry per CDR3 protein results from TCRdb running MiXCR on the multiplex PCR reads. Counted here are approximately 420,000 distinct CDR3 sequences, roughly 13% occurring once; the ten biggest clones make up roughly 4.8%. The data stem from a study of T cells in Graves' hyperthyroidism and ophthalmopathy.

The chain employs TRBV7-9 and TRBJ2-7, with D unresolved. This receptor was identified in a woman under 30 with Graves' hyperthyroidism. Sequencing was carried out using blood. The CDR3 here is CASSLLVSPLAEQYF. The CDR3 DNA is TGTGCCAGCAGCTTACTAGTATCCCCACTGGCCGAGCAGTACTTC.